The clone carrying this T cell receptor (beta chain) showed up just a few times. In the source study's methods: Estimated nucleated cell counts came from reference gene primer amplification. Assay: immunoSEQ multiplex PCR; the TCRdb copy retains only in-frame clones and omits some. V and J calls and clone size follow that table, whereas D and trimming were derived from the DNA. The table has 430,000 or so clones, more than 70% seen once; the top ten hold approximately 1.5%. This entry is derived from a study of blood T cell repertoires in COVID-19. Study summary: COVID-19 samples from acute and convalescent phases originated in the United States, Italy and Spain. PBMCs, B-cell-depleted T cells, or T cells provided the cDNA or gDNA that made up the material.

The CDR3 is 15 amino acids. Germline V CDR1 and CDR2: MDHEN, SYDVKM. V shed 4 bases and J 6 bases; nucleotides not matched to a gene: 7. Participants spanned ages roughly 18 to 95 years and resided in roughly 22 US areas. J is TRBJ1-5 and V is TRBV28; 9 nucleotides match TRBD1. The sequencing sample was made of PBMCs or T cells enriched from blood (not recorded which). The TCR originated in a woman aged 18 to 35 who had been exposed to COVID-19. CDR3 protein: CASSSPATGGQPQHF. The CDR3 DNA follows: TGTGCCAGCAGTTCCCCCGCGACAGGGGGTCAGCCCCAGCATTTT.